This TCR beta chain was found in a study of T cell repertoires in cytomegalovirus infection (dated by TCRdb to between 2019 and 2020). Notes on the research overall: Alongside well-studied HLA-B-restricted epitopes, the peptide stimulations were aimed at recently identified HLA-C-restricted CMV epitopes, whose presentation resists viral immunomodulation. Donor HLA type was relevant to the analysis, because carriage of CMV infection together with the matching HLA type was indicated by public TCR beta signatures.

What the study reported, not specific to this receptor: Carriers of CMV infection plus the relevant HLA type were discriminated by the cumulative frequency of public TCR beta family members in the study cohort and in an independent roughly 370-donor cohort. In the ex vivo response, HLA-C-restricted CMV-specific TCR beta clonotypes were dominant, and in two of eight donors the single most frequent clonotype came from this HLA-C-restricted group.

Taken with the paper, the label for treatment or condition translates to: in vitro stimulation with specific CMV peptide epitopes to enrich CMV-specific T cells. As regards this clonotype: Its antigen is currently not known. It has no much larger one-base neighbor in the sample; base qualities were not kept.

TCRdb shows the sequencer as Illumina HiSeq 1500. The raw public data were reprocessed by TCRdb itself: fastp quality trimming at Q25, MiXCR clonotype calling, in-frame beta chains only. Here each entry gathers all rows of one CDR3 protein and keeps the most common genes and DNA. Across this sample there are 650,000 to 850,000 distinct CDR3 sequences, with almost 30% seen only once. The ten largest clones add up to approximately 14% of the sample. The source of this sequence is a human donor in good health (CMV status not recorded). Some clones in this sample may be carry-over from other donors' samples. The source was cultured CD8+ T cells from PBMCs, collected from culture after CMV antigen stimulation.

The CDR3 reads as follows: CSARDIPQGRTEAFF. The DNA sequence reads TGCAGTGCTAGAGATATTCCCCAGGGAAGGACTGAAGCTTTCTTT. The V gene is TRBV20-1 and the J gene is TRBJ1-1; the D region possibly corresponds to TRBD1 (5 bases align). The CDR3 goes from the cysteine to the phenylalanine over 15 residues. The read is trimmed to its CDR3 DNA, 45 bases read in frame from base 1. V gives up 0 bases and J gives up 5 bases, and the segment between their germline ends measures 16 bases. From a lookup of the germline V gene (reference sequence), CDR1 and CDR2 are DFQATT and SNEGSKA.